What follows are 7 T cell receptor beta chains derived from one specimen sequenced in a study of prognosis after radiotherapy for stage I lung cancer. From genomic DNA, TCR beta CDR3 was amplified by two-round multiplex PCR. Individual primers that were specific to each TRBV and TRBJ gene served in first-round PCR. MiXCR, applied by TCRdb to the multiplex PCR reads, yields one record per CDR3 protein. The data hold some 13,000 distinct CDR3 sequences, with roughly 50% observed a single time. The specimen comprised PBMCs, sampled before or after stereotactic body radiation therapy (not recorded which). Receptor source: a donor aged 50 or older with non-small cell lung cancer.

This clonotype was recorded many times. The chain links TRBV5-6 to TRBJ1-1, with D perhaps matching TRBD1 (6 bases). Germline V gene lookup returns CDR1 SGHDT and CDR2 YYEEEE. V was cut by 4 bases and J by 6 bases, with 16 bases left in between. The CDR3 spans 14 residues. CDR3 nucleotides: TGTGCCAGCAGCCCCGGGACGGGGGGCGCTGAAGCTTTCTTT. It specifies CASSPGTGGAEAFF.

The chain uses TRBV13 and TRBJ2-6, with D uncertain. This CDR3 contains 16 residues. The V end lost 7 bases, the J end lost 0 bases, and 13 bases lay between the germline ends. The germline CDR1 and CDR2 sequences are PRHDT and FYEKMQ (reference sequence). The CDR3 bases are TGTGCCAGCACCCTGATCGAAAGCTCTGGGGCCAACGTCCTGACTTTC. Protein product: CASTLIESSGANVLTF.

Worth noting for this clonotype: A far larger clone is only one base removed, so a read error is likely. The CDR3 protein is CASSYGAIGRALETQYF. For the CDR3, the DNA is TGTGCCAGCAGTTACGGAGCTATCGGGAGGGCTCTGGAGACCCAGTACTTC. The J gene is TRBJ2-7, the V gene TRBV6-4; 8 bases align to TRBD2. The end of the DNA aligns better with TRBJ2-5, so the J call may be wrong. Germline CDR1 is MRHNA and CDR2 is SNTAGT. CDR3 length equals 17 residues.

This clonotype was found once. A much larger clonotype is one base distant, so this may be a read error. The genes are TRBV29-1 and TRBJ2-5, with TRBD1 identical over 8 bases. CDR3 length: 15 amino acids. Germline loops: CDR1 SQVTM, CDR2 ANQGSEA. The V and J ends lost 4 bases and 5 bases, in that order; junction bases with no gene match: 12. This chain's CDR3 is CSVGQGAAVGETQYF. As DNA, the CDR3 is TGCAGCGTTGGGCAGGGGGCGGCAGTAGGGGAGACCCAGTACTTC. Variable domain in full (rest from reference TRBV29-1 and TRBJ2-5): SAVISQKPSRDICQRGTSLTIQCQVDSQVTMMFWYRQQPGQSLTLIATANQGSEATYESGFVIDKFPISRPNLTFSTLTVSNMSPEDSSIYLCSVGQGAAVGETQYFGPGTRLLVL.

Note on this clonotype: This probably arose from a read error, given a far larger clone one base away. The chain combines TRBV10-3 with TRBJ2-2; 10 bases map to TRBD1. The CDR3 runs to 15 residues. CDR1 ENHRY and CDR2 SYGVKD come from the germline V gene. The V segment lost 8 bases and the J segment 5 bases; nucleotides outside the gene matches: 8. The CDR3 region has the DNA TGTGCCATCGGACGCCGGGACAGGGGTACCGGGGAGCTGTTTTTT. This encodes CAIGRRDRGTGELFF.

The rearrangement joins TRBV11-2 to TRBJ2-7; perhaps TRBD2 as D (7 bases). Germline CDR1 is SGHAT and CDR2 is FQNNGV. The V and J ends lost 2 bases and 8 bases respectively, with 19 bases between them. CDR3 length: 15 amino acids. For the CDR3, the DNA is TGTGCCAGCAGCTTAACAGGGACTACTACGTCACAGCAGTACTTC. Its translation is CASSLTGTTTSQQYF.

Many counts were recorded for this clonotype. The rearrangement joins TRBV6-1 to TRBJ2-4; 14 bases are shared with TRBD2. CDR1 and CDR2 from the germline V gene are MNHNS and SASEGT. V was pared by 5 bases and J by 11 bases, with 11 bases of the junction left unmatched. The CDR3 totals 16 residues. This CDR3 reads CASSNAGLAGGGVQYF. As DNA, the CDR3 is TGTGCCAGCAGTAACGCCGGACTAGCGGGGGGAGGGGTTCAGTACTTC.